The following is a T cell receptor beta chain sequence with its context. Its antigen is still unknown. The junction shows a germline mismatch at one end, possibly a read error. The data are from a study of cytomegalovirus exposure and HLA in healthy donors. Study outcomes and limitations: Despite most TCR sequences being rare, some public TCRs occurred in many donors. Earlier results showed most TCR beta V segments being productive about 87% or about 30% of the time. An assumption of roughly uniform sequencing depth across donors underlay the presence/absence analyses.

With 60 Vbeta and 13 Jbeta primers, the PCR was carried out. Sequenced by immunoSEQ multiplex PCR; TCRdb stores in-frame clones only, minus some. This sample has approximately 110,000 clones, with under 85% found just once. The germline V gene encodes CDR1 GTSNPN and CDR2 SVGIG (reference sequence). The CDR3 is 10 residues long. J is TRBJ2-1 and V is TRBV30; possible D gene TRBD2, 6 bases. The sample was PBMCs. This receptor was taken from a woman aged 40 to 55 in good health and CMV-seropositive. As DNA, the CDR3 is TGTGCCTGGAGGGGAGGCATGGAGATCTTC. This codes for CAWRGGMEIF.